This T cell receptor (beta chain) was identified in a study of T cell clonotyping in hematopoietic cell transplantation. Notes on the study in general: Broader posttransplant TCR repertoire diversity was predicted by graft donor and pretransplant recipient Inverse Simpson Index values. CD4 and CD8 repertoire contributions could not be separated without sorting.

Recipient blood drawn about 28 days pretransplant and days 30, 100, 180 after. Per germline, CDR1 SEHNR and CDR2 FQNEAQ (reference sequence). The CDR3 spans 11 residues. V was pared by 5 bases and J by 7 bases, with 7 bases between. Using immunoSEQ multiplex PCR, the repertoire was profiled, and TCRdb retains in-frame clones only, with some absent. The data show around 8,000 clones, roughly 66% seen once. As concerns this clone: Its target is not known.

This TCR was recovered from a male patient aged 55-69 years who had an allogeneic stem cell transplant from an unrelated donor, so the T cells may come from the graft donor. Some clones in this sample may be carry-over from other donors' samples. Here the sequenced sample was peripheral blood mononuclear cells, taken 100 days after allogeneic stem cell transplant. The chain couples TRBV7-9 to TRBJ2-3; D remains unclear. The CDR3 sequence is CASSPANTQYF. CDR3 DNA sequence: TGTGCCAGCAGCCCCGCTAATACGCAGTATTTT.